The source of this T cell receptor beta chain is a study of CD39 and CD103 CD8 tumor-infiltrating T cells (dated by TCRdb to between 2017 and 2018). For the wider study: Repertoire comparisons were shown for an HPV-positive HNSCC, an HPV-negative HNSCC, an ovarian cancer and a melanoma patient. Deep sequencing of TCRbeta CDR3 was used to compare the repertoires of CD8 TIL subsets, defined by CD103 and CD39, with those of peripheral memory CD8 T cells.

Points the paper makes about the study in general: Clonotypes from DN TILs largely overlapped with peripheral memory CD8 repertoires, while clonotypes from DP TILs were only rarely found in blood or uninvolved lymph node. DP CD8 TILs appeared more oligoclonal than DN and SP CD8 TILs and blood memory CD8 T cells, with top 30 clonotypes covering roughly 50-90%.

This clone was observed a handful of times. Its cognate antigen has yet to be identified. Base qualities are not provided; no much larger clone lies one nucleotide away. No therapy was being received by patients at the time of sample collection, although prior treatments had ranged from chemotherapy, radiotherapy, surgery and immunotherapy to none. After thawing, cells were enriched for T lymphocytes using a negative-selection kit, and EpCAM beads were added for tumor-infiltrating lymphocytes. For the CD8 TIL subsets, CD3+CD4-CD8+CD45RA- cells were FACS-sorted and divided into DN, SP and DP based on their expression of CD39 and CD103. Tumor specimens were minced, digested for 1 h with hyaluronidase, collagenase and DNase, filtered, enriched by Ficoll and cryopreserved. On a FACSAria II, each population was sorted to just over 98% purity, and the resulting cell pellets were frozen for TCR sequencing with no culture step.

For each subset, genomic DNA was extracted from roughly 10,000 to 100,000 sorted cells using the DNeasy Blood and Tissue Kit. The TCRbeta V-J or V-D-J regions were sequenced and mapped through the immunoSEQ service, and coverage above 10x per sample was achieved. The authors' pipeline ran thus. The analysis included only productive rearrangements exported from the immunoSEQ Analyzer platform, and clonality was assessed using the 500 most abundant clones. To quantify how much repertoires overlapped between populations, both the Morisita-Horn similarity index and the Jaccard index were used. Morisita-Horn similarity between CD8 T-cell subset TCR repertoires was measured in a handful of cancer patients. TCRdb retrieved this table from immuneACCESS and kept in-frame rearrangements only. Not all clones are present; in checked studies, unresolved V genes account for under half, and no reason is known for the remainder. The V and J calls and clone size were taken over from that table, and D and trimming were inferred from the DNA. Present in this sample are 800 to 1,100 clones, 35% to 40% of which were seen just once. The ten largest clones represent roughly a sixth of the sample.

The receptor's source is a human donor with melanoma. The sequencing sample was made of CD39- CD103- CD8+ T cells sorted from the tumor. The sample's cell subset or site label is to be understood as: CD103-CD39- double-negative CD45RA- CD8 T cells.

The bases read TGTGCCAGCAGCCCACCGACAGGCCTAAATGAAAAACTGTTTTTT. Its amino acids are CASSPPTGLNEKLFF. This chain joins TRBV4-2 to TRBJ1-4; perhaps TRBD1 is the D gene, with 6 bases matching. From a lookup of the germline V gene, CDR1 and CDR2 are LGHNA and YNFKEQ. V is clipped by 4 bases and J by 5 bases, and the sequence between their germline boundaries is 14 bases long. The CDR3, from cysteine to phenylalanine, totals 15 residues. Only the CDR3 region is kept as DNA, spanning 45 bases read in frame from base 1.